The rows below give T cell receptor beta chains drawn from one sample of a study of human T cells and chemical hapten exposure. TCRdb reanalysed the RACE reads using MiXCR and keeps one entry per CDR3 protein. This sample carries 300,000 to 450,000 distinct CDR3 sequences, roughly 5% of them seen once, and the ten largest clones take approximately 2.4%. The specimen comprised whole blood, sampled in connection with sensitization to the hapten diphenylcyclopropenone (DPC). The receptor set was obtained from a woman between 45 and 60 years old with alopecia areata. Some clones in this sample may be carry-over from other donors' samples. Both conserved end residues are part of each CDR3. Fields, in order: CDR3 protein, CDR3 DNA, J gene, V gene, clone size, D gene. A D gene is named only where the DNA matches it firmly. Clone sizes are given selectively: once, few, many, or a class where the clone is expanded.

CDR3: CASSDSIEADTQYF
DNA: TGTGCCAGCAGTGATAGTATTGAGGCAGATACGCAGTATTTT
J: TRBJ2-3
V: TRBV12-3/TRBV12-4
size: many
D: .

CDR3: CASSWDFNTIYF
DNA: TGTGCCAGCAGTTGGGACTTCAACACCATATATTTT
J: TRBJ1-3
V: TRBV2
size: many
D: .

CDR3: CSARGGQKAFF
DNA: TGCAGTGCTAGAGGTGGACAGAAAGCTTTCTTT
J: TRBJ1-1
V: TRBV20-1
size: .
D: .

CDR3: CASSSISADTQYF
DNA: TGTGCCAGCAGCTCCATCTCGGCAGATACGCAGTATTTT
J: TRBJ2-3
V: TRBV7-2
size: few
D: .

CDR3: CSVAEGVDTQYF
DNA: TGCAGCGTTGCGGAAGGGGTGGATACGCAGTATTTT
J: TRBJ2-3
V: TRBV29-1
size: few
D: .

CDR3: CASSLDWGNTEAFF
DNA: TGTGCCAGCAGCTTAGATTGGGGGAACACTGAAGCTTTCTTT
J: TRBJ1-1
V: TRBV11-2
size: few
D: .

CDR3: CASSSSSGSSYEQYF
DNA: TGTGCCAGCAGTTCGTCTAGCGGGAGCTCCTACGAGCAGTACTTC
J: TRBJ2-7
V: TRBV6-5
size: many
D: TRBD2

CDR3: CASSSLPRTGVKAFF
DNA: TGTGCCAGCAGTTCTCTCCCCCGGACAGGAGTGAAAGCTTTCTTT
J: TRBJ1-1
V: TRBV6-5
size: .
D: TRBD1

CDR3: CASSYGLAGDDEQYF
DNA: TGTGCCAGCAGTTACGGCCTAGCGGGAGACGACGAGCAGTACTTC
J: TRBJ2-7
V: TRBV6-5
size: few
D: TRBD2

CDR3: CSVPVSQGAGYGYTF
DNA: TGCAGCGTCCCGGTATCCCAGGGGGCCGGGTATGGCTACACCTTC
J: TRBJ1-2
V: TRBV29-1
size: few
D: TRBD1

CDR3: CSVEPPGARGETQYF
DNA: TGCAGCGTTGAGCCTCCGGGGGCCAGGGGCGAGACCCAGTACTTC
J: TRBJ2-5
V: TRBV29-1
size: many
D: .

CDR3: CASSSSTGGGYEQYF
DNA: TGTGCCAGCAGTTCCTCAACAGGGGGCGGGTACGAGCAGTACTTC
J: TRBJ2-7
V: TRBV28
size: few
D: TRBD1

CDR3: CASSVQTGAQAFF
DNA: TGTGCCAGCAGCGTACAAACCGGGGCCCAGGCTTTCTTT
J: TRBJ1-1
V: TRBV7-2
size: few
D: .

CDR3: CASSSAGYEFRTQYF
DNA: TGTGCCAGCAGCTCCGCGGGGTATGAGTTTCGTACGCAGTATTTT
J: TRBJ2-3
V: TRBV7-8
size: .
D: .

CDR3: CASSYPPQGTNYGYTF
DNA: TGTGCCAGCAGTTACCCTCCGCAGGGGACGAACTATGGCTACACCTTC
J: TRBJ1-2
V: TRBV6-2/TRBV6-3
size: few
D: .

CDR3: CSAILPWGARTEAFF
DNA: TGCAGCGCTATTCTGCCGTGGGGGGCGAGGACTGAAGCTTTCTTT
J: TRBJ1-1
V: TRBV29-1
size: few
D: .

CDR3: CASSLEGTNNQPQHF
DNA: TGTGCCAGCAGCTTAGAGGGAACAAACAATCAGCCCCAGCATTTT
J: TRBJ1-5
V: TRBV7-2
size: many
D: .

CDR3: CASSRGDMNTEAFF
DNA: TGTGCCAGCAGTCGAGGGGACATGAACACTGAAGCTTTCTTT
J: TRBJ1-1
V: TRBV6-5
size: many
D: .

CDR3: CASSTDPSSVGELFF
DNA: TGCGCCAGCAGCACGGACCCTTCATCGGTAGGGGAGCTGTTTTTT
J: TRBJ2-2
V: TRBV5-1
size: many
D: .

CDR3: CASSDRDRTEAFF
DNA: TGTGCCAGCAGCGACCGGGACCGCACTGAAGCTTTCTTT
J: TRBJ1-1
V: TRBV3-1
size: few
D: .

CDR3: CASSLVARSSGNTIYF
DNA: TGTGCCAGCAGCTTAGTCGCCCGGAGCTCTGGAAACACCATATATTTT
J: TRBJ1-3
V: TRBV7-2
size: few
D: .

CDR3: CASSRTGGSREQYF
DNA: TGTGCCAGCAGTAGAACAGGGGGATCAAGGGAGCAGTACTTC
J: TRBJ2-7
V: TRBV28
size: .
D: TRBD1

CDR3: CASSLTGGPNQPQHF
DNA: TGTGCCAGCAGCTTAACAGGGGGCCCCAATCAGCCCCAGCATTTT
J: TRBJ1-5
V: TRBV7-2
size: many
D: TRBD1